One TCR beta chain is described in this entry. Its specific antigen is unknown. Base qualities are not at hand, and no much larger clone is one base apart. One collaborating source in Seattle enrolled patients during active infection and followed them longitudinally through the course of disease. Collaborating institutions collected whole blood in K2EDTA tubes following their own protocols. For TCRbeta analysis, collaborators shipped samples as frozen whole blood, isolated PBMCs, or DNA extracted from either of those sample types. The CDR3 runs 13 residues from the cysteine to the phenylalanine. Solely the CDR3 DNA is kept, with 39 bases framed from the first base. Trimming accounts for 7 bases at V and 4 bases at J, while the number of junction bases matched to no gene is 5. TCRbeta CDR3 regions were amplified from genomic DNA by means of the immunoSEQ Assay, a bias-controlled multiplex PCR. From the authors' description of their analysis: Within the assay, amplification of reference gene primers was used to estimate how many nucleated cells each sample contained. To quantify the absolute abundance of each unique TCRbeta CDR3 rearrangement, sequence reads were collapsed and filtered. For each sample, productive Simpson clonality was calculated as the square root of Simpson's diversity index across productive rearrangements. Sourced from immuneACCESS, this table was stored by TCRdb with only in-frame sequences that have V and J called. A share of the clones is absent; for the studies checked, an unresolved V gene accounts for under half, and the remainder has no known explanation. The V and J calls and the clone size are those of that table, but D and trimming were determined from the DNA. Recorded for this sample are 180,000 or so clones; more than 75% of them occurred a single time. The ten largest clones take up 15% to 20% of the sample.

The data originate from a study of blood T cell repertoires in COVID-19 (TCRdb year 2020). Study-level background: Collaborator samples came from the United States, Italy and Spain and covered acute and convalescent phases of COVID-19. The material from the prospective study consisted of cDNA or gDNA derived from T cells, B-cell-depleted T cells, or PBMCs. Subjects who had been exposed to COVID-19, were actively infected with it, or had recovered from it provided the deeply sampled blood TCRbeta repertoires that made up the dataset. The repertoires were released in a freely available public database intended as a resource for research on the immune response to SARS-CoV-2. Samples were obtained from the ongoing ImmuneRACE study (first 160 participants) and from some 1,300 subjects provided by 6 global collaborators. Nearly every sample came with metadata listing a de-identified subject ID, COVID-19 status, age in years and sex. Where available, HLA class I and class II types were taken from metadata supplied by the sample provider and were not determined by assay-based typing.

What the research found in general, with its limitations: How much clinical and demographic metadata was included differed by source and by participant, and the metadata was provided uncurated.

The sequence came from a person aged 70 to 85 with COVID-19, enrolled during active disease. This receptor chain uses TRBV12-3 or TRBV12-4 and TRBJ2-5; 8 central bases correspond to TRBD2. Sequencing used peripheral blood. The encoded CDR3 is CASTAGVRETQYF. The nucleotides read TGTGCCAGCACAGCGGGGGTCAGAGAGACCCAGTACTTC.